The TCR beta chain under discussion was sequenced for a study of T cells after posttransplantation cyclophosphamide. Study-wide points: Blood and skin or GI T cell repertoires showed limited TRB overlap. Later blood repertoires were often dominated by clones from the donor CD8+ memory compartment. TRB clonality was highly associated with recipient CMV seropositivity and reactivation.

The table lists this clone with many counts. Its antigen remains unknown. Cyclophosphamide on days +3 and +4 followed busulfan-fludarabine conditioning and a marrow graft. From germline, CDR1 is SGHNT and CDR2 YYREEE (reference sequence). Trimming removed 0 bases from V and 0 bases from J, with 9 bases in between. CDR3 length: 16 residues. Here immunoSEQ multiplex PCR was the method, and the copy in TCRdb shows in-frame clones only, minus some. In total the sample includes under 4,000 clones, none of them seen once. Sequencing used PBMCs, obtained 84 days after allogeneic stem cell transplant with posttransplant cyclophosphamide. The J gene is TRBJ2-2, the V gene TRBV5-4; D not resolved. The clonotype was recovered from a female patient between 40 and 55 years old who received an allogeneic stem cell transplant from a related donor, was CMV-positive, and had no GVHD. Some T cells may be the graft donor's. CDR3 residues: CASSLAYLTNTGELFF. CDR3 nucleotides: TGTGCCAGCAGCTTGGCCTACCTAACGAACACCGGGGAGCTGTTTTTT.